The 8 T cell receptor beta chains below come from one sample, sequenced in a study of blood T cell repertoires in COVID-19. Repertoires were generated with immunoSEQ multiplex PCR, while TCRdb's copy carries only in-frame clones and drops some. The sample records some 200,000 clones, approximately 80% being singletons. The specimen sequenced was PBMCs or T cells enriched from blood (not recorded which). Every receptor here comes from a woman aged 45-65 years with acute COVID-19.

This clone came up a few times. As DNA, the CDR3 is TGTGCCAGCAGCCCGGACATGGCCGAGACCCAGTACTTC. This encodes CASSPDMAETQYF. V gene TRBV7-3 combines with J gene TRBJ2-5; a possible D gene is TRBD1 (5 bases). CDR3 length: 13 residues. V was clipped by 5 bases and J by 5 bases, with 12 bases between them. CDR1 SGHTA and CDR2 FQGTGA come from the germline V gene.

The chain recombines TRBV9 with TRBJ1-6, with 8 bases identical to TRBD1. The CDR3 is 16 residues long. Per the germline V gene, CDR1 is SGDLS and CDR2 is YYNGEE. J gave up 11 bases and V 0 bases, and 10 bases lay outside the gene matches. CDR3 residues: CASSVDDDRGGTPLHF. In nucleotides, the CDR3 is TGTGCCAGCAGCGTAGACGATGACAGGGGAGGGACACCCCTCCACTTT.

J is TRBJ2-7 and V is TRBV4-1, with TRBD2 as a possible D gene (5 bases). This CDR3 spans 15 amino acids. V lost 1 base and J lost 4, with 14 bases in between. The germline gives CDR1 MGHRA, CDR2 YSYEKL. CDR3 residues: CASSQAPSSGYEQYF. In DNA, the CDR3 is TGCGCCAGCAGCCAAGCTCCCTCCTCGGGGTACGAGCAGTACTTC.

The J gene is TRBJ1-4, the V gene TRBV6-5; TRBD1 is a possible D gene (5 bases). This CDR3 is built from 15 residues. V was shortened by 2 bases and J by 4 bases, with 11 bases between the two germline ends. Germline CDR1 and CDR2: MNHEY and SVGAGI. This chain's CDR3 is CASSYLGAVNEKLFF. Written as DNA, the CDR3 is TGTGCCAGCAGTTACCTAGGGGCCGTTAATGAAAAACTGTTTTTT.

This clone was seen at least ten times. Additional DNA sequences in this sample encode the identical CDR3. CDR3 sequence: CASSLQGSNQPQHF. The CDR3 bases are TGTGCCAGCAGCCTTCAGGGGAGCAATCAGCCCCAGCATTTT. The V and J genes are TRBV7-9 and TRBJ1-5; a weak D match, TRBD1 (6 bases). The CDR3 is 14 amino acids. Per germline, CDR1 SEHNR and CDR2 FQNEAQ (reference sequence). Trimming cost V 5 bases and J 1 base, with 9 bases left between them.

V and J are TRBV3-1 (or the pseudogene TRBV3-2) and TRBJ1-2; 8 bases fit TRBD1. Germline CDR1 is LGHDT and CDR2 is YNNKEL (reference sequence). The CDR3 is 13 residues long. The trim removed 4 bases at V and 8 bases at J, leaving 6 bases unmatched. In DNA form, the CDR3 reads TGTGCCAGCAGCCCACAGGGGGTTGGCGGCTACACCTTC. Translation gives CASSPQGVGGYTF.

The V gene is TRBV28, the J gene TRBJ2-7; TRBD1 matches 8 bases. The CDR3 runs to 15 residues. V lost 4 bases to trimming and J lost 3 bases; unmatched junction nucleotides: 8. Germline values: CDR1 MDHEN, CDR2 SYDVKM. CDR3 region: CASSSRGQVNYEQYF. CDR3 DNA: TGTGCCAGCAGTTCGAGGGGACAGGTAAACTACGAGCAGTACTTC.

This clone turned up a few times. The chain uses TRBV25-1 and TRBJ1-4; 8 nucleotides line up with TRBD1. Germline V gives CDR1 MGHDK, CDR2 SYGVNS. The CDR3 contains 14 residues. The ends lost 6 bases at V and 5 bases at J; junction bases unmatched: 5. The chain's CDR3 is CASSGQGPNEKLFF. The CDR3 nucleotides read TGTGCCAGCAGCGGACAGGGACCGAATGAAAAACTGTTTTTT.